These 13 T cell receptor beta chains were all obtained from the same sample, sequenced in a study of prognosis after radiotherapy for stage I lung cancer. Amplicons of TCR beta CDR3 were generated from genomic DNA by two-round multiplex PCR. Each TRBV and TRBJ gene had its own primer in the first PCR round. TCRdb processed the multiplex PCR reads anew with MiXCR; each CDR3 protein has one entry. The sample records 11,000 to 15,000 distinct CDR3 sequences, around 27% being singletons. The sequenced sample was PBMCs, obtained before or after stereotactic body radiation therapy (not recorded which). All receptors come from a donor over 45 with non-small cell lung cancer.

Comment on this clonotype: This likely stems from a read error, as it lies one base from a far larger clone. The genes are TRBV5-1 and TRBJ2-5, with D unclear. The J call may be faulty, since TRBJ2-1 better matches the DNA end. Germline V gene data show CDR1 as SGHRS and CDR2 as YFSETQ. The CDR3 has 14 amino acids. CDR3 nucleotide sequence: TGCGACAGCAGCTTGGCCCAGAGTCACAATGAGCAGTTCTTC. It specifies CDSSLAQSHNEQFF.

The sample holds many counts of this clonotype. A much larger clone lies a single base off, so this may be a read error. This sequence joins TRBV9 and TRBJ2-7; 8 bases fit TRBD1. With V trimmed by 0 bases and J by 8 bases, 10 bases remained unmatched. The CDR3 consists of 15 residues. Germline assignment: CDR1 SGDLS and CDR2 YYNGEE. CDR3 region: CASSVASDRGVKQYF. The CDR3 coding sequence is TGTGCCAGCAGCGTAGCGTCAGACAGGGGCGTTAAGCAGTACTTC. Supplemented by reference TRBV9 and TRBJ2-7, the full variable domain reads DSGVTQTPKHLITATGQRVTLRCSPRSGDLSVYWYQQSLDQGLQFLIQYYNGEERAKGNILERFSAQQFPDLHSELNLSSLELGDSALYFCASSVASDRGVKQYFGPGTRLTVT.

The CDR3 nucleotides are TGTGCCAGCAGTTACTCAACTAGTACCGGGGAGCTGTTTTTT. Translation gives CASSYSTSTGELFF. The chain employs TRBV6-9 and TRBJ2-2; possibly TRBD2 for D (5 bases). Looked up from germline, CDR1 is MNHGY and CDR2 is SVAAGI. The CDR3 consists of 14 residues. V was trimmed by 3 bases and J by 5 bases, leaving 10 bases between them.

About this clonotype itself: A far larger clone is off by one base, so a read error is likely. This sequence joins TRBV6-8 and TRBJ1-2, with D uncertain. The CDR3 extends over 12 amino acids. The germline gives CDR1 MNHGY, CDR2 SAAAGT. The CDR3 nucleotides read TGTGACAGCAGTTACTCGGGCTATGGCTACACCTTC. This encodes CDSSYSGYGYTF.

Comment on this clonotype: This probably arose from a read error, given a far larger clone one base away. The chain links TRBV6-8 to TRBJ2-7, with 14 nucleotides matching TRBD2. The CDR3 loop spans 15 amino acids. Germline V gene lookup returns CDR1 MNHGY and CDR2 SAAAGT. CDR3 nucleotides: TGTTCCAGCAGTACCACGGGACTAGCGGGAGTCGAGCAGTACTTC. Amino acid sequence: CSSSTTGLAGVEQYF.

This clonotype was seen just once. V gene TRBV6-1 combines with J gene TRBJ1-1; D is unclear. CDR3 length: 11 amino acids. V gave up 2 bases and J gave up 11 bases, with 9 bases separating them. Germline V gene data show CDR1 as MNHNS and CDR2 as SASEGT. The CDR3: CASSEPIRAFF. CDR3 sequence (DNA): TGTGCCAGCAGTGAACCCATTCGCGCTTTCTTT.

The chain uses TRBV12-3 or TRBV12-4 and TRBJ2-5; D perhaps matches TRBD2 (6 bases). The CDR3 totals 14 residues. Between the trimmed V and J ends, which lost 5 bases and 5 bases, there was a span of 15 bases. The CDR3 nucleotides read TGTGCCAGCAGTGAGGACTACCGGTCGGAGACCCAGTACTTC. It yields the protein CASSEDYRSETQYF.

This clonotype was picked up many times. V usage is TRBV2 and J usage is TRBJ2-3, with D maybe TRBD2 (6 bases). Germline loops: CDR1 SNHLY, CDR2 FYNNEI. The V end lost 9 bases, the J end lost 3 bases, and 10 bases lay between the germline ends. The CDR3 runs 12 residues. In DNA form, the CDR3 reads TGTGCCAGTCAAGGACTAACAGATACGCAGTATTTT. Its protein product is CASQGLTDTQYF.

With respect to this clonotype: The likely explanation is a read error, given a far larger clone one base away. The chain joins TRBV6-8 to TRBJ2-5; D remains unclear. The CDR3 totals 13 residues. The V end was cut by 4 bases, the J end by 5 bases, with 11 bases between. CDR1 and CDR2 (germline): MNHGY, SAAAGT. The CDR3 region has the DNA TGTGCCAGCAGTTTTTGGTTGGGGGAGACCCAGTACTTC. Translating it yields CASSFWLGETQYF.

In its sample, this clonotype ranks as large. V is TRBV27 and J is TRBJ2-1; 9 bases are a match to TRBD2. This CDR3 has 14 amino acids. V shed 3 bases, J shed 7 bases, and the junction held 4 bases outside the gene matches. Germline CDR1 and CDR2: MNHEY and SMNVEV (reference sequence). CDR3 sequence: CASSFSGSRNEQFF. CDR3 DNA: TGTGCCAGCAGTTTTAGCGGGAGTAGAAATGAGCAGTTCTTC.

The V gene is TRBV20-1, the J gene TRBJ2-3; D gene ambiguous. The germline V and J ends were trimmed by 5 bases and 1 base, with 7 bases remaining between them. The CDR3 is 12 residues long. Germline-derived CDR1 and CDR2 are DFQATT and SNEGSKA (reference sequence). The CDR3 bases are TGCAGTGCTTCGCCTGGCACAGATACGCAGTATTTT. Translated: CSASPGTDTQYF.

This clonotype was seen ten or more times. CDR3 residues: CASSAQDMNTEAFF. CDR3 nucleotides: TGTGCCAGTAGTGCACAGGACATGAACACTGAAGCTTTCTTT. The chain links TRBV19 to TRBJ1-1; possible D gene TRBD1, 5 bases. V was clipped by 5 bases and J by 0 bases, with 10 bases between them. Germline V CDR1 and CDR2: LNHDA, SQIVND (reference sequence). This CDR3 region has 14 residues. The full variable domain, in which reference TRBV19 and TRBJ1-1 provide the parts outside the CDR3, is DGGITQSPKYLFRKEGQNVTLSCEQNLNHDAMYWYRQDPGQGLRLIYYSQIVNDFQKGDIAEGYSVSREKKESFPLTVTSAQKNPTAFYLCASSAQDMNTEAFFGQGTRLTVV.

As to this clonotype: A read error may explain this, as a much larger clone is one base away. J is TRBJ2-3 and V is TRBV29-1, with D possibly being TRBD2 (6 bases). Germline V lookup: CDR1 SQVTM, CDR2 ANQGSEA. V was pared by 2 bases and J by 2 bases, with 11 bases between. CDR3 length: 14 amino acids. The CDR3 sequence is CSVERGYTTDTQYF. CDR3 in DNA: TGCAGCGTTGAACGGGGGTATACCACAGATACGCAGTATTTT.